This T cell receptor beta chain came from a study of shared clonotypes between healthy human individuals. This clone was seen repeatedly, ten times or more. In the same sample, other DNA sequences code for this CDR3. Clones were read by immunoSEQ multiplex PCR, and TCRdb kept only the in-frame ones, dropping some. This repertoire shows roughly 1,000,000 clones, roughly 74% found once; its top ten account for around 0.6%. Per germline, CDR1 SNHLY and CDR2 FYNNEI. V lost 6 bases and J 7 bases, leaving 7 bases between the germline ends. The CDR3 spans 10 residues. The sample consisted of memory CD4+ T cells from PBMCs. The subset was: CD45RA-negative fraction. The origin of this receptor is a man aged 18 to 29 in good health. Some clones in this sample may be carry-over from other donors' samples. The chain combines TRBV2 with TRBJ2-7; D not certain. CDR3 in amino acids: CASRLGEQYF. CDR3 DNA: TGTGCCAGCAGGTTGGGGGAGCAGTACTTC.